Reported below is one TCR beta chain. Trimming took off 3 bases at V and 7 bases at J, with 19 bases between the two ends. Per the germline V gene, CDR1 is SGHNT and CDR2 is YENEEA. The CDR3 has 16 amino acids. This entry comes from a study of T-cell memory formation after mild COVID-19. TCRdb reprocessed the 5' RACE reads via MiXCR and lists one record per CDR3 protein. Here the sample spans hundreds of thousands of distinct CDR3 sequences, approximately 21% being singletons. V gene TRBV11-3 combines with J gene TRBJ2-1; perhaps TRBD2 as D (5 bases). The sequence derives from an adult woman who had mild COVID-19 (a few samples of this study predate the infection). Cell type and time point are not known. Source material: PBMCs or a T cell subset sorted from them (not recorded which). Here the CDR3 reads CASSFTLAVTWNEQFF. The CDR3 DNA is TGTGCCAGCAGCTTTACCCTAGCCGTTACCTGGAATGAGCAGTTCTTC.